These 10 T cell receptor beta chains came from one sample sequenced in a study of CD8 T cells in ankylosing spondylitis. For these TCRs, the target antigens are not known. TCRdb analysed the 5' RACE reads with MiXCR anew, one entry per CDR3 protein. The sample has a few hundred thousand distinct CDR3 sequences, about 18% seen once. Study-level points and caveats: The study identified a TCR beta motif of under 10 highly homologous variants that appeared characteristic of ankylosing spondylitis blood.

The specimen sequenced was blood, either unsorted or a sorted T cell fraction (not recorded which). All receptors derive from a male donor with ankylosing spondylitis.

The sample holds one count of this clonotype. The gene calls are TRBV7-9 and TRBJ1-1; weak D call: TRBD1 (6 bases). The CDR3 consists of 14 residues. Trimming pared 1 base from V and 3 bases from J, leaving 9 bases between. Germline V gene sequence: CDR1 SEHNR, CDR2 FQNEAQ (reference sequence). Written as DNA, the CDR3 is TGTGCCAGCAGCTTAGTGCCAGGGGACACTGAAGCTTTCTTT. It codes for CASSLVPGDTEAFF.

The chain carries TRBV12-3 or TRBV12-4 and TRBJ1-2; D is unresolved. The CDR3 totals 13 residues. Trimming left V 7 bases short and J 10 bases short, with 19 bases between. The CDR3 DNA is TGTGCCAGCACCCACCCCCTATATAGCTCCTACACCTTC. Residues: CASTHPLYSSYTF.

This clonotype appeared a few times. The chain carries TRBV7-9 and TRBJ2-7, with 11 bases lining up with TRBD1. The V and J ends lost 5 bases and 5 bases, in that order; junction bases with no gene match: 8. The V gene's germline CDR1 is SEHNR and CDR2 FQNEAQ (reference sequence). The CDR3 contains 15 residues. In nucleotides, the CDR3 is TGTGCCAGCAGCGCAGGACAGGGGGCGAAGAACGAGCAGTACTTC. It specifies CASSAGQGAKNEQYF.

This clonotype was detected only a few times. The chain uses TRBV5-6 and TRBJ2-1; 7 bases fit TRBD1. Germline V lookup: CDR1 SGHDT, CDR2 YYEEEE. Germline trimming cut 2 bases from V and 9 bases from J; bases unmatched to any gene: 8. This CDR3 contains 14 residues. CDR3 protein: CASSFVASGGEQFF. For the CDR3, the DNA is TGTGCCAGCAGCTTTGTGGCTTCAGGGGGTGAGCAGTTCTTC.

This clonotype was recorded at least ten times. The chain has TRBV7-2 and TRBJ2-7, with a tentative D call TRBD2 (6 bases). The CDR3 spans 13 residues. Germline CDR1 SGHTA, CDR2 FQGNSA. V shed 6 bases and J shed 0 bases, with 9 bases lying between them. The DNA for the CDR3 is TGTGCCAGCAGGGGGACTGACTCCTACGAGCAGTACTTC. Protein: CASRGTDSYEQYF.

This clonotype was seen just once. This chain links TRBV5-4 with TRBJ2-7, with 16 bases aligning to TRBD2. The CDR3 runs to 20 residues. V shed 1 base and J 4 bases; nucleotides not matched to a gene: 14. From germline, CDR1 is SGHNT and CDR2 YYREEE (reference sequence). In nucleotides, the CDR3 is TGTGCCAGCAGCTTGCTCCCTTCCGGGACTAGCGGGGGGGCTGCTTACGAGCAGTACTTC. Translating gives CASSLLPSGTSGGAAYEQYF.

In this sample, this clonotype turned up many times. The chain has TRBV24-1 and TRBJ2-2; 9 nucleotides align to TRBD1. Germline CDR1 and CDR2: KGHDR and SFDVKD. V lost 1 base and J lost 3; bases outside the gene matches: 2. The length of the CDR3 is 16 residues. CDR3 protein: CATSDLRQGDTGELFF. Here the CDR3 DNA reads TGTGCCACCAGTGATTTACGACAGGGGGACACCGGGGAGCTGTTTTTT.

This clonotype has ten or more counts. This rearrangement joins TRBV3-1 to TRBJ1-4; no clear D. Germline loops: CDR1 LGHDT, CDR2 YNNKEL (reference sequence). V dropped 2 bases and J dropped 8 bases, with 15 bases sitting between them. The CDR3 is 15 residues long. The CDR3 spells CASSQRAEEGEKLFF. CDR3 DNA sequence: TGTGCCAGCAGCCAACGGGCCGAAGAGGGCGAAAAACTGTTTTTT.

The J gene is TRBJ2-7, the V gene TRBV9; tentative D call: TRBD2 (6 bases). The CDR3 has 14 amino acids. Germline V CDR1 and CDR2: SGDLS, YYNGEE. With 0 bases removed from V and 5 bases from J, the gap between germline ends came to 12 bases. For the CDR3, the DNA is TGTGCCAGCAGCGTAGGGTCTAGCGTCCACGAGCAGTACTTC. It is translated as CASSVGSSVHEQYF.

This clonotype appeared a few times. A junction boundary mismatches the germline segment, possibly from a read error. This rearrangement joins TRBV4-2 to TRBJ2-1, with D uncertain. The CDR3 is 16 amino acids. Germline V lookup: CDR1 LGHNA, CDR2 YNFKEQ. As DNA, the CDR3 is TGTGCCAGCAGCCAAGAAGGGCTGAGCTCCTACAATGAGCAGTCCTTC. Its translation: CASSQEGLSSYNEQSF.